This is a list of T cell receptor beta chains from one sample in a study of T cell responses to AZD1222 COVID-19 vaccine. This table comes from immunoSEQ multiplex PCR, and its TCRdb copy is limited to in-frame clones, with some not included. This sample yields roughly 140,000 clones, of which approximately 94% are seen a single time; 4.5% to 5.5% belongs to the top ten. The sequencing here drew on peripheral blood, taken on day 0 of AZD1222 vaccination. The receptors were gathered from an adult in good health. Both conserved end residues are part of each CDR3. The D gene is left open where the match is weak. The size entry is marked missing in some rows and otherwise reads once, few, many or a size class.

.	TRBD1	TRBV11-2	TRBJ1-6	CASSLEGTGLSPLHF	TGTGCCAGCAGCTTAGAAGGGACAGGGCTATCACCCCTCCACTTT
.	.	TRBV5-6	TRBJ2-1	CASSAGLPLGSYNEQFF	TGTGCCAGCAGCGCAGGACTACCTCTAGGCTCCTACAATGAGCAGTTCTTC
.	.	TRBV6-2/TRBV6-3	TRBJ2-7	CASSIGREQYF	TGTGCCAGCAGTATCGGACGCGAGCAGTACTTC
.	TRBD2	TRBV6-5	TRBJ2-5	CASSYSASGVTQYF	TGTGCCAGCAGTTACTCTGCTAGCGGTGTAACTCAGTACTTC
.	.	TRBV7-6	TRBJ2-3	CASSLEGLGTDTQYF	TGTGCCAGCAGCTTAGAGGGTCTGGGCACAGATACGCAGTATTTT
.	.	TRBV19	TRBJ1-1	CASRRNKNTEAFF	TGTGCCAGTAGAAGAAATAAGAACACTGAAGCTTTCTTT
.	.	TRBV7-9	TRBJ1-2	CASSSDSLYGYTF	TGTGCCAGCAGCTCGGACAGCCTTTACGGCTACACCTTC
once	TRBD1	TRBV9	TRBJ2-7	CASSVGQGDEQYF	TGTGCCAGCAGCGTAGGACAGGGTGACGAGCAGTACTTC
.	TRBD1	TRBV4-3	TRBJ2-3	CASSPRTGGTTDTQYF	TGCGCCAGCAGCCCACGGACAGGGGGCACCACAGATACGCAGTATTTT
.	TRBD2	TRBV11-2	TRBJ2-1	CASSSSGRSINEQFF	TGTGCCAGCAGCTCTAGCGGGAGGTCGATCAATGAGCAGTTCTTC
.	.	TRBV19	TRBJ1-3	CASSIAGSGNTIYF	TGTGCCAGTAGTATCGCAGGGTCAGGAAACACCATATATTTT
.	.	TRBV4-2	TRBJ1-1	CASSQAPNERTEAFF	TGTGCCAGCAGCCAAGCCCCAAACGAGCGCACTGAAGCTTTCTTT
.	TRBD2	TRBV9	TRBJ2-1	CASSAGLAGDDEQFF	TGTGCCAGCAGCGCCGGACTAGCGGGAGATGATGAGCAGTTCTTC
.	TRBD2	TRBV27	TRBJ2-7	CASSVLAGGPSEQYF	TGTGCCAGCAGTGTACTAGCGGGAGGGCCTAGCGAGCAGTACTTC
.	.	TRBV10-3	TRBJ1-1	CAISVVVRQRTEAFF	TGTGCCATCAGTGTCGTGGTCCGTCAGAGGACTGAAGCTTTCTTT
.	TRBD1	TRBV7-2	TRBJ2-5	CASSSLPTGVGQETQYF	TGTGCCAGCAGCTCCCTACCGACAGGGGTGGGCCAAGAGACCCAGTACTTC
few	TRBD1	TRBV19	TRBJ2-5	CASSLTTGGSVTQYF	TGTGCCAGTAGTCTTACTACAGGGGGGTCTGTGACGCAGTACTTC
.	TRBD1	TRBV5-5	TRBJ2-6	CASSYPWGDRSAGANVLTF	TGTGCCAGCAGCTACCCTTGGGGGGACAGGAGCGCTGGGGCCAACGTCCTGACTTTC
.	.	TRBV18	TRBJ1-5	CASSSTGIQGRQPQHF	TGTGCCAGCTCATCGACAGGTATACAGGGCAGACAGCCCCAGCATTTT
.	.	TRBV7-2	TRBJ2-1	CASSLGLYNEQFF	TGTGCCAGCAGCCTCGGATTATACAATGAGCAGTTCTTC
.	TRBD2	TRBV4-2	TRBJ2-7	CASIVKAGGEQYF	TGTGCCAGCATAGTAAAGGCGGGAGGCGAGCAGTACTTC
.	.	TRBV6-5	TRBJ2-2	CASSYSGTGELFF	TGTGCCAGCAGTTACAGTGGCACCGGGGAGCTGTTTTTT
once	.	TRBV18	TRBJ2-7	CASSSPDRSYEQYF	TGTGCCAGCTCCTCCCCAGATAGGTCCTACGAGCAGTACTTC
once	.	TRBV18	TRBJ2-5	CASSRPSLGETQYF	TGTGCCAGCTCACGTCCTAGCCTAGGAGAGACCCAGTACTTC
.	.	TRBV11-2	TRBJ2-7	CASSGRPVHEQYF	TGTGCCAGCAGCGGCAGACCTGTCCACGAGCAGTACTTC
.	.	TRBV6-2/TRBV6-3	TRBJ1-1	CASSRRTGLFVVAFF	TGTGCCAGCAGTCGGCGCACAGGTCTTTTCGTTGTCGCTTTCTTT
once	.	TRBV27	TRBJ1-6	CASRWVGDSYNSPLHF	TGTGCCAGCAGATGGGTAGGGGACTCCTATAATTCACCCCTCCACTTT
.	.	TRBV5-4	TRBJ1-1	CASSLKTVTEAFF	TGTGCCAGCAGCTTGAAGACAGTCACTGAAGCTTTCTTT
.	.	TRBV18	TRBJ2-7	CASSPPRDRVYEQYF	TGTGCCAGCTCACCACCTAGGGATCGGGTGTACGAGCAGTACTTC
.	TRBD2	TRBV15	TRBJ2-3	CATSRVLFLAVDTDTQYF	TGTGCCACCAGCAGAGTTCTTTTTCTAGCGGTCGACACAGATACGCAGTATTTT
.	TRBD1	TRBV18	TRBJ1-5	CASSLGTVNQPQHF	TGTGCCAGCTCCCTGGGGACAGTCAATCAGCCCCAGCATTTT
.	.	TRBV20-1	TRBJ2-3	CSARIGDTQYF	TGCAGTGCTAGGATTGGAGATACGCAGTATTTT
.	.	TRBV25-1	TRBJ1-3	CASREGNTIYF	TGTGCCAGCAGGGAAGGAAACACCATATATTTT
.	TRBD2	TRBV29-1	TRBJ2-5	CSFSSGVGETQYF	TGCAGCTTTTCTAGCGGGGTCGGCGAGACCCAGTACTTC
.	.	TRBV10-3	TRBJ2-1	CAISELQTEQFF	TGTGCCATCAGTGAACTCCAAACAGAGCAGTTCTTC
once	.	TRBV18	TRBJ1-5	CASSPGTDQPQHF	TGTGCCAGCTCACCAGGGACGGACCAGCCCCAGCATTTT
.	TRBD1	TRBV6-5	TRBJ1-3	CASSSRPGQGNTIYF	TGTGCCAGCAGTTCCCGTCCGGGACAGGGAAACACCATATATTTT
once	.	TRBV2	TRBJ2-1	CASSGTAKSSYNEQFF	TGTGCCAGCAGTGGTACGGCTAAGAGCTCCTACAATGAGCAGTTCTTC
.	.	TRBV7-9	TRBJ1-5	CASSLGVSNQPQHF	TGTGCCAGCAGCTTAGGTGTTAGCAATCAGCCCCAGCATTTT
once	TRBD2	TRBV10-1	TRBJ2-3	CASSESGTSGQYF	TGCGCCAGCAGTGAGTCTGGGACTAGCGGCCAGTATTTT
once	.	TRBV18	TRBJ1-4	CASSLAQGSLNEKLFF	TGTGCCAGCTCCCTCGCACAGGGCTCCTTGAATGAAAAACTGTTTTTT
.	.	TRBV25-1	TRBJ1-1	CASSEFDTEAFF	TGTGCCAGCAGTGAATTTGACACTGAAGCTTTCTTT
once	TRBD1	TRBV9	TRBJ1-2	CASSTGQATYGYTF	TGTGCCAGCAGCACGGGACAGGCTACGTATGGCTACACCTTC
.	.	TRBV18	TRBJ1-1	CASSPGARGTEAFF	TGTGCCAGCTCACCAGGGGCGAGGGGCACTGAAGCTTTCTTT
.	.	TRBV18	TRBJ2-7	CASSRLPAYEQYF	TGTGCCAGCTCACGACTCCCAGCCTACGAGCAGTACTTC
.	.	TRBV5-1	TRBJ1-6	CASSQRGPASNSPLHF	TGCGCCAGCAGCCAGCGGGGGCCAGCGAGTAATTCACCCCTCCACTTT
.	.	TRBV9	TRBJ2-1	CASSPSGVSYNEQFF	TGTGCCAGCAGTCCGTCCGGAGTCTCCTACAATGAGCAGTTCTTC
.	TRBD1	TRBV18	TRBJ2-7	CASSQGQGISYEQYF	TGTGCCAGCTCACAGGGACAGGGGATCTCCTACGAGCAGTACTTC